This T cell receptor (beta chain) was sequenced for a study of shared clonotypes between healthy human individuals. Study overall: Every donor yielded three CD4 naive, three CD4 memory, two CD8 naive and one CD8 memory plate. Points from the study as a whole: Generation probabilities were higher for clonotypes shared across all four sorted-subset donors than for unshared ones. The genetic and exposure-history diversity represented was limited by few donors.

The investigators split CD4+ cells into a CD45RA+ naive subset and a CD45RA-negative memory subset. Measured with immunoSEQ multiplex PCR; TCRdb has only the in-frame clones, and not every one. The table records about 2.4 million clones, roughly 93% of them present only once. The CDR3 loop spans 14 amino acids. Germline loops: CDR1 SGHRS, CDR2 YFSETQ. Trimming removed 0 bases from V and 5 bases from J, with 10 bases in between. Concerning this clone itself: Its specificity is unknown.

The sequencing input was naive CD4+ T cells from PBMCs. Subset of the sample: CD45RA+ positively selected. The receptor's source is a man younger than 35 in good health. Some clones in this sample may be carry-over from other donors' samples. The V gene is TRBV5-1, the J gene TRBJ2-3; D is perhaps TRBD2 (5 bases). The CDR3 is CASSLVAEGDTQYF. DNA of the CDR3: TGCGCCAGCAGCTTGGTGGCTGAGGGAGATACGCAGTATTTT.